The 18 T cell receptor beta chains presented below share a single source sample, sequenced in a study of PD-1 blockade in classical Hodgkin lymphoma (dated by TCRdb to 2019 to 2021). Interpreted using the paper, the time point label stands for: cycle 2 day 1 (C2D1) of nivolumab. All trial patients had relapsed after autologous stem cell transplantation, with cohorts A, B and C differing in prior brentuximab vedotin exposure. Receptors were amplified or captured by the immunoSEQ multiplex PCR assay. TCRdb limited this immuneACCESS table to in-frame rearrangements with V and J called. A share of clones is missing; checked studies link under half to unresolved V genes, and the rest is unexplained. The sample has 90,000 to 120,000 clones on record, roughly 87% of them singletons. Clones ranked in the top ten supply about 20% of the sample. The specimen comprised peripheral blood mononuclear cells (PBMCs), sampled before the second cycle of nivolumab. The receptors stem from a human donor with classical Hodgkin lymphoma.

J is TRBJ1-1 and V is TRBV4-2, with D unresolved. This CDR3 comprises 13 residues. Trimming removed 0 bases from V and 10 bases from J, with 12 bases in between. CDR1 is LGHNA and CDR2 is YNFKEQ in the germline V gene. This chain's CDR3 is CASSQDKEFGAFF. The CDR3 bases are TGTGCCAGCAGCCAAGATAAAGAGTTCGGAGCTTTCTTT.

The chain recombines TRBV7-2 with TRBJ2-5, with 9 nucleotides matching TRBD2. The germline CDR1 and CDR2 sequences are SGHTA and FQGNSA. The CDR3 is 15 residues long. Trimming at V came to 6 bases and at J to 5 bases, leaving 10 bases not matched to a gene. CDR3 nucleotides: TGTGCCAGCAGACCCACTAGCGGGTTTCTGGAGACCCAGTACTTC. Translation gives CASRPTSGFLETQYF. The full variable domain, with the rest looked up from reference TRBV7-2 and TRBJ2-5, is GAGVSQSPSNKVTEKGKDVELRCDPISGHTALYWYRQSLGQGLEFLIYFQGNSAPDKSGLPSDRFSAERTGGSVSTLTIQRTQQEDSAVYLCASRPTSGFLETQYFGPGTRLLVL.

In DNA, the CDR3 is TGTGCCAGCAGCCTCTTTCCCTCGGCGGGAGAGGATACAGATACGCAGTATTTT. Translation: CASSLFPSAGEDTDTQYF. The chain couples TRBV11-2 to TRBJ2-3; 7 bases are a match to TRBD2. The CDR3 has 18 residues. The V gene's germline CDR1 is SGHAT and CDR2 FQNNGV. J gave up 3 bases and V 5 bases, and 17 bases lay outside the gene matches.

The chain recombines TRBV5-4 with TRBJ1-2, with D uncertain. This CDR3 has 15 amino acids. The ends were cut back, 2 bases at V and 2 bases at J, with 13 bases in the middle. Looked up from germline, CDR1 is SGHNT and CDR2 is YYREEE (reference sequence). This CDR3 reads CASSFGEAPNYGYTF. The CDR3 DNA sequence: TGTGCCAGCAGCTTTGGCGAGGCACCAAACTATGGCTACACCTTC.

This rearrangement joins TRBV4-2 to TRBJ1-4, with D uncertain. The CDR3 extends over 15 amino acids. The V end lost 0 bases, the J end lost 9 bases, and 14 bases lay between the germline ends. CDR1 is LGHNA and CDR2 is YNFKEQ in the germline V gene. CDR3 nucleotide sequence: TGTGCCAGCAGCCAAGAGTTGGGCCAGCAGAAAAAACTGTTTTTT. Its translation: CASSQELGQQKKLFF.

V and J are TRBV11-2 and TRBJ2-3, with D tentatively TRBD1 or TRBD2 (8 bases each). Germline V lookup: CDR1 SGHAT, CDR2 FQNNGV. V gave up 2 bases and J gave up 3 bases, with 18 bases separating them. This CDR3 has 17 residues. CDR3 protein: CASSLSGGTGATDTQYF. CDR3 bases: TGTGCCAGCAGCTTATCGGGGGGGACAGGAGCTACAGATACGCAGTATTTT.

The chain combines TRBV6-1 with TRBJ2-7; weak D call: TRBD2 (6 bases). Germline values: CDR1 MNHNS, CDR2 SASEGT. This CDR3 comprises 13 residues. Trimming took 7 bases from V and 4 from J, leaving 14 bases between them. CDR3 region: CASTQLAAYEQYF. CDR3 bases: TGTGCCAGCACCCAACTAGCTGCGTACGAGCAGTACTTC.

V usage is TRBV7-2 and J usage is TRBJ2-3; no definite D call. The CDR3 runs 14 residues. The germline V and J ends were trimmed by 4 bases and 7 bases, with 15 bases remaining between them. Germline V CDR1 and CDR2: SGHTA, FQGNSA. The CDR3 region is CASSSPEDPHTQYF. Here the CDR3 DNA reads TGTGCCAGCAGCTCCCCAGAAGACCCCCATACGCAGTATTTT.

This chain connects TRBV15 to TRBJ2-1; perhaps TRBD2 as D (5 bases). The CDR3 runs to 15 residues. V was trimmed by 4 bases and J by 0 bases, leaving 10 bases between them. CDR1 LNHNV and CDR2 YYDKDF come from the germline V gene (reference sequence). Here the CDR3 reads CATSISRDSYNEQFF. The CDR3 DNA reads as TGTGCCACCAGCATATCGAGGGACTCCTACAATGAGCAGTTCTTC.

The chain employs TRBV7-2 and TRBJ2-5, with TRBD2 matching 9 bases. The J segment lost 5 bases and the V segment lost 2 bases, leaving 15 bases of the junction unmatched. Germline V gene sequence: CDR1 SGHTA, CDR2 FQGNSA. This CDR3 has 18 residues. The CDR3 DNA is TGTGCCAGCAGCTTAAGGGGGGCATTAGCGGGAGATTTTGAGACCCAGTACTTC. The encoded protein is CASSLRGALAGDFETQYF.

CDR3 region: CASSQESYLAKNIQYF. The CDR3 nucleotides are TGCGCCAGCAGCCAAGAATCTTATCTAGCCAAAAACATTCAGTACTTC. V usage is TRBV4-1 and J usage is TRBJ2-4; D is ambiguous. This CDR3 has 16 amino acids. The V and J ends lost 0 bases and 0 bases respectively, with 9 bases between them. Per germline, CDR1 MGHRA and CDR2 YSYEKL.

The chain links TRBV30 to TRBJ2-5; the match to TRBD1 covers 8 bases. Germline V gene lookup returns CDR1 GTSNPN and CDR2 SVGIG (reference sequence). This CDR3 comprises 14 residues. Germline trimming cut 0 bases from V and 5 bases from J; bases unmatched to any gene: 5. The CDR3 sequence: CAWSVTGVRETQYF. Written as DNA, the CDR3 is TGTGCCTGGAGTGTGACAGGGGTTCGGGAGACCCAGTACTTC.

The chain uses TRBV2 and TRBJ2-1; no clear D gene. V was trimmed by 6 bases and J by 0 bases, leaving 15 bases between them. Per the germline V gene, CDR1 is SNHLY and CDR2 is FYNNEI. The CDR3 runs to 16 residues. The CDR3 sequence is CASSLDSGSSYNEQFF. Written as DNA, the CDR3 is TGTGCCAGCAGCCTCGACTCAGGAAGCTCCTACAATGAGCAGTTCTTC.

The V call is TRBV28, the J call TRBJ2-5; 11 nucleotides align to TRBD2. The CDR3 is 16 amino acids. Germline V gives CDR1 MDHEN, CDR2 SYDVKM. V was clipped by 5 bases and J by 5 bases; unmatched bases: 10. CDR3 sequence (DNA): TGTGCCAGCAGTCCTGGACTAGCGGGTGGACGGGAGACCCAGTACTTC. This encodes CASSPGLAGGRETQYF.

As for this clone: Relative to the germline gene, one junction end is altered; a read error may explain this. The rearrangement joins TRBV4-3 to TRBJ1-1; D remains ambiguous. The CDR3 totals 13 residues. The germline gives CDR1 LGHNA, CDR2 YSLEER. The CDR3 region has the DNA TGCGCCAGCAGTCAAGATAGGGAGATAGAAGCTTTCTTT. Protein sequence: CASSQDREIEAFF.

The gene calls are TRBV7-2 and TRBJ1-5; perhaps TRBD1 as D (5 bases). V lost 3 bases and J 1 base, leaving 7 bases between the germline ends. Germline V gives CDR1 SGHTA, CDR2 FQGNSA. The CDR3 runs 14 residues. As DNA, the CDR3 is TGTGCCAGCAGCTTTTGGGGGAGCAATCAGCCCCAGCATTTT. Its translation: CASSFWGSNQPQHF.

The V call is TRBV25-1, the J call TRBJ2-3; maybe TRBD1 (6 bases). The germline V gene has CDR1 MGHDK and CDR2 SYGVNS. The CDR3 has 14 residues. Trimming cost V 3 bases and J 3 bases, with 10 bases left between them. Written as DNA, the CDR3 is TGTGCCAGCAGTGAGGGGGCGAGGACAGATACGCAGTATTTT. It encodes CASSEGARTDTQYF. Drawing the rest from reference TRBV25-1 and TRBJ2-3, the complete variable domain is EADIYQTPRYLVIGTGKKITLECSQTMGHDKMYWYQQDPGMELHLIHYSYGVNSTEKGDLSSESTVSRIRTEHFPLTLESARPSHTSQYLCASSEGARTDTQYFGPGTRLTVL.

The V gene is TRBV5-5, the J gene TRBJ2-7, with D possibly being TRBD1 or TRBD2 (6 bases each). This CDR3 has 13 amino acids. Trimming stripped 4 bases from V and 6 bases from J, with 14 bases between. The germline CDR1 and CDR2 sequences are SGHKS and YYEKEE (reference sequence). CDR3 nucleotides: TGTGCCAGCAGCCGACCGGGGGCTTTCGAGCAGTACTTC. Its protein is CASSRPGAFEQYF.